This entry features one TCR beta chain sequence. Its antigen is unknown. These data originate in a study of shared clonotypes between healthy human individuals. In the CD4+ fraction, cells were divided into CD45RA+ naive and CD45RA-negative memory subsets. General study points: Incomplete sequencing of sorted subsets was indicated by rarefaction despite large depth.

Measured with immunoSEQ multiplex PCR; TCRdb has only the in-frame clones, and not every one. This sample has millions of clones, with over 85% found just once. Germline V gene data show CDR1 as KGHSH and CDR2 as LQKENI. This CDR3 is built from 15 residues. Between the trimmed V and J ends, which lost 2 bases and 4 bases, there was a span of 13 bases. The chain employs TRBV18 and TRBJ2-3; D is tentatively TRBD1 or TRBD2 (5 bases each). The material sequenced was naive CD4+ T cells sorted from blood. The subset denotes: CD45RA+ positively selected. This sequence was found in a man younger than 35 in good health. CDR3 amino acids: CASSPGGSTSDTQYF. The DNA for the CDR3 is TGTGCCAGCTCACCAGGGGGTTCAACCTCAGATACGCAGTATTTT.